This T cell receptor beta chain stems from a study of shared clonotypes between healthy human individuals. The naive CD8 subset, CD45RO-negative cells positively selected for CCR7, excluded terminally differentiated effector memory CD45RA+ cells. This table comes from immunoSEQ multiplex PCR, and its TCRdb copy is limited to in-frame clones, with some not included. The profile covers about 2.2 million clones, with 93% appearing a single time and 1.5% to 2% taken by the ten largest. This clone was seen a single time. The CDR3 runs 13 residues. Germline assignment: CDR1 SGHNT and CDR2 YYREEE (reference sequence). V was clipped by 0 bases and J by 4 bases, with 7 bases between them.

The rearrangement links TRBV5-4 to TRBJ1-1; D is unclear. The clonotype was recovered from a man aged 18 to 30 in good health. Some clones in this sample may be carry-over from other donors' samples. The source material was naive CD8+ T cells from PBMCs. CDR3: CASSLGWSTEAFF. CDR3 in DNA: TGTGCCAGCAGCTTGGGTTGGAGCACTGAAGCTTTCTTT.